Listed here are 19 T cell receptor beta chains from one sample, sequenced in a study of blood T cell repertoires in COVID-19. Assay: immunoSEQ multiplex PCR; the TCRdb copy retains only in-frame clones and omits some. Of 140,000 to 150,000 clones detected, roughly 84% appear once; the ten largest clones hold roughly 5.5%. The specimen sequenced was PBMCs or T cells enriched from blood (not recorded which). These receptors came from a woman in her 50s who had been exposed to COVID-19.

The chain employs TRBV7-8 and TRBJ2-1; no clear D gene. This CDR3 spans 14 amino acids. V dropped 1 base and J dropped 9 bases, with 13 bases sitting between them. Germline CDR1 and CDR2: SGHVS and FQNEAQ. In DNA, the CDR3 is TGTGCCAGCAGCTTAGGGCCATCCGGGTTTGAGCAGTTCTTC. Amino acid sequence: CASSLGPSGFEQFF.

The V call is TRBV6-2 or TRBV6-3, the J call TRBJ1-5; D might be TRBD1 (5 bases). V lost 6 bases and J 6 bases, leaving 15 bases between the germline ends. This CDR3 has 14 amino acids. Looked up from germline, CDR1 is MNHEY and CDR2 is SVGEGT. CDR3 loop: CASSPGGVIQPQHF. The CDR3 DNA sequence: TGTGCCAGCAGCCCGGGGGGGGTTATTCAGCCCCAGCATTTT.

This sequence joins TRBV19 and TRBJ2-1; TRBD2 matches 12 bases. CDR3 length equals 15 residues. V gave up 5 bases and J gave up 7 bases; unmatched junction bases: 6. Germline CDR1 LNHDA, CDR2 SQIVND (reference sequence). The CDR3 reads CASSDPLAGGNEQFF. The CDR3 DNA reads as TGTGCCAGTAGTGACCCTCTAGCGGGGGGGAATGAGCAGTTCTTC.

This rearrangement joins TRBV11-2 to TRBJ1-2; D call uncertain. This CDR3 is 14 amino acids long. Germline CDR1 is SGHAT and CDR2 is FQNNGV. V was cut by 4 bases and J by 5 bases, with 14 bases left in between. As DNA, the CDR3 is TGTGCCAGCAGCTCCGCCAGTCTCCCTTATGGCTACACCTTC. This gives the protein CASSSASLPYGYTF.

The CDR3 nucleotides are TGTGCCAGCAGGACCCCAGCGGGGGCCAACAATGAGCAGTTCTTC. As protein: CASRTPAGANNEQFF. This chain joins TRBV6-5 and TRBJ2-1; 8 bases are shared with TRBD2. The CDR3 sequence is 15 residues long. Germline CDR1 reads MNHEY; CDR2 reads SVGAGI. J was trimmed by 5 bases and V by 6 bases; bases with no gene match: 9.

The rearrangement uses TRBV5-1 and TRBJ2-5, with 15 bases lining up with TRBD2. Germline CDR1 reads SGHRS; CDR2 reads YFSETQ. Unmatched junction bases numbered 14, after V lost 3 bases and J lost 2 bases. The CDR3 is made up of 20 amino acids. Here the CDR3 reads CASSWNPGTSGRTRQETQYF. The CDR3 bases are TGCGCCAGCAGCTGGAACCCCGGGACTAGCGGGAGGACTCGACAAGAGACCCAGTACTTC.

The chain has TRBV24-1 and TRBJ2-1; TRBD2 agrees at 11 bases. Germline trimming cut 5 bases from V and 0 bases from J; bases unmatched to any gene: 11. Germline-derived CDR1 and CDR2 are KGHDR and SFDVKD. CDR3 length equals 19 residues. CDR3 amino acids: CATSASGLAGGLSYNEQFF. Here the CDR3 DNA reads TGTGCCACCAGTGCTTCCGGGCTAGCGGGGGGCCTCTCCTACAATGAGCAGTTCTTC.

This sequence joins TRBV4-2 and TRBJ1-2; D is unclear. The V gene's germline CDR1 is LGHNA and CDR2 YNFKEQ. V gave up 0 bases and J gave up 3 bases, with 11 bases separating them. The CDR3 sequence is 15 residues long. The CDR3 bases are TGTGCCAGCAGCCAAGAACCCAGGCCCTACTATGGCTACACCTTC. It is translated as CASSQEPRPYYGYTF.

This rearrangement joins TRBV12-5 to TRBJ2-7; TRBD1 matches at 9 bases. CDR1 is LGHNT, CDR2 FRNRAP, per germline. This CDR3 has 14 residues. Losses at the gene ends were 1 base for V and 6 bases for J; bases not matched to a gene: 4. CDR3 residues: CASGLGTGDLEQYF. The CDR3 DNA reads as TGTGCTAGTGGTTTGGGGACAGGGGATCTCGAGCAGTACTTC.

The chain employs TRBV5-4 and TRBJ2-5; the match to TRBD2 covers 14 bases. CDR3 length: 17 amino acids. CDR1 and CDR2 (germline): SGHNT, YYREEE (reference sequence). Trimming took 0 bases from V and 2 from J; bases not matched to a gene: 3. The CDR3, as DNA: TGTGCCAGCAGCTTGGGACTAGCGGGGGGGGAGCAAGAGACCCAGTACTTC. Its protein product is CASSLGLAGGEQETQYF.

This chain links TRBV5-1 with TRBJ2-2; 10 bases are a match to TRBD2. With V trimmed by 0 bases and J by 2 bases, 4 bases remained unmatched. This CDR3 region has 17 residues. Germline V gives CDR1 SGHRS, CDR2 YFSETQ. As DNA, the CDR3 is TGCGCCAGCAGCTTGGATTCTAGCGGGGGAAACACCGGGGAGCTGTTTTTT. This sequence encodes CASSLDSSGGNTGELFF. The full variable domain, its missing parts supplied by reference TRBV5-1 and TRBJ2-2, is KAGVTQTPRYLIKTRGQQVTLSCSPISGHRSVSWYQQTPGQGLQFLFEYFSETQRNKGNFPGRFSGRQFSNSRSEMNVSTLELGDSALYLCASSLDSSGGNTGELFFGEGSRLTVL.

The CDR3 DNA reads as TGTGCCGCAAAACAGGGCGGCACAGATACGCAGTATTTT. This sequence encodes CAAKQGGTDTQYF. V usage is TRBV15 and J usage is TRBJ2-3; maybe TRBD1 (6 bases). The length of the CDR3 is 13 residues. The V end lost 11 bases, the J end lost 1 base, and 13 bases lay between the germline ends. CDR1 is LNHNV and CDR2 is YYDKDF in the germline V gene (reference sequence).

V usage is TRBV11-2 and J usage is TRBJ2-1; 12 nucleotides agree with TRBD2. V trimming: 0 bases; J trimming: 3 bases; junction bases outside the gene matches: 6. The CDR3 loop spans 18 amino acids. Germline V gene lookup returns CDR1 SGHAT and CDR2 FQNNGV. In nucleotides, the CDR3 is TGTGCCAGCAGCTTAGACCTACTAGCGGGAGGCAACTACAATGAGCAGTTCTTC. It yields the protein CASSLDLLAGGNYNEQFF.

In DNA, the CDR3 is TGCGCCAGCAGCCAAAGGACTAGCGGGAGCTACGAGCAGTACTTC. Its translation is CASSQRTSGSYEQYF. This chain joins TRBV4-1 and TRBJ2-7, with 13 nucleotides matching TRBD2. There are 15 residues in the CDR3. Unmatched junction bases numbered 1, after V lost 2 bases and J lost 3 bases. Germline V gives CDR1 MGHRA, CDR2 YSYEKL.

V gene TRBV19 combines with J gene TRBJ1-5; perhaps TRBD1 as D (6 bases). This CDR3 region has 15 residues. V was trimmed by 5 bases and J by 4 bases, leaving 15 bases between them. Germline V gene lookup returns CDR1 LNHDA and CDR2 SQIVND (reference sequence). CDR3 protein: CASSVGGGTNQPQHF. DNA for the CDR3: TGTGCCAGTAGTGTAGGGGGGGGCACGAATCAGCCCCAGCATTTT.

The rearrangement links TRBV30 to TRBJ2-5; 9 bases agree with TRBD1. This CDR3 spans 13 amino acids. With 4 bases clipped from V and 5 bases from J, the junction kept 5 bases outside the gene matches. Germline loops: CDR1 GTSNPN, CDR2 SVGIG (reference sequence). The CDR3 DNA is TGTGCCTGGACGACAGGGGGAGCGGAGACCCAGTACTTC. Translation gives CAWTTGGAETQYF. Together with reference TRBV30 and TRBJ2-5, the CDR3 gives the full variable domain: SQTIHQWPATLVQPVGSPLSLECTVEGTSNPNLYWYRQAAGRGLQLLFYSVGIGQISSEVPQNLSASRPQDRQFILSSKKLLLSDSGFYLCAWTTGGAETQYFGPGTRLLVL.

The gene calls are TRBV5-4 and TRBJ2-7; TRBD1 aligns across 10 bases. Germline assignment: CDR1 SGHNT and CDR2 YYREEE (reference sequence). CDR3 length: 14 amino acids. V lost 2 bases and J lost 5; bases outside the gene matches: 4. The CDR3 sequence: CASSFGTGDDEQYF. The CDR3 DNA is TGTGCCAGCAGCTTCGGGACAGGGGACGACGAGCAGTACTTC.

V usage is TRBV28 and J usage is TRBJ2-1; a possible D gene is TRBD1 (5 bases). CDR1 MDHEN and CDR2 SYDVKM come from the germline V gene. This CDR3 is built from 14 residues. V dropped 2 bases and J dropped 2 bases, with 7 bases sitting between them. CDR3 nucleotide sequence: TGTGCCAGCAGTTTAGGGGCAGCCTACAATGAGCAGTTCTTC. Its protein product is CASSLGAAYNEQFF.

The chain has TRBV4-2 and TRBJ1-3, with TRBD1 as a possible D gene (6 bases). Between the trimmed V and J ends, which lost 0 bases and 0 bases, there was a span of 15 bases. The CDR3 is 18 amino acids. Per the germline V gene, CDR1 is LGHNA and CDR2 is YNFKEQ. CDR3 region: CASSQDYRDISSGNTIYF. In nucleotides, the CDR3 is TGTGCCAGCAGCCAAGATTATAGGGACATCAGCTCTGGAAACACCATATATTTT.